This T cell receptor (beta chain) stems from a study of T cell responses to AZD1222 COVID-19 vaccine (dated by TCRdb to the early 2020s). Background on the whole study: TCR sequencing was performed for 230 to 250 trial participants, of whom around 200 were given two doses of AZD1222 and about 25 were given two doses of MenACWY control vaccine. Trial participants were enrolled by age into 18-55, 56-69 and 70-plus year subgroups, with about 150, 27 and 61 TCR-sequenced participants respectively.

Read against the paper, the sample's time point label means: about 28 days (+/-7) after the second vaccine dose. AZD1222 recipients given second doses at about 4 weeks or at about 12 weeks were pooled, since spike-specific TCR depth and breadth were not found to differ between the two schedules. Vaccinee samples were obtained from the UK trials COV001 and COV002, which included a single-blind randomized controlled phase 2/3 trial of AZD1222 (ChAdOx1 nCoV-19) in healthy adults. For TCRbeta chain sequencing, PBMC samples were collected from trial participants at day 0 and at day 28 after the second dose. Overall study results and their limits: Only six AZD1222 recipients were SARS-CoV-2 seropositive at baseline, limiting conclusions about previously exposed vaccinees. In the small 56-69-year group, the increase in depth fell short of significance, most likely because of low power. Vaccine-associated CD4 TCRs spanned the whole spike protein, with dominant responses in regions 160-218 and 743-854. Reportedly, close to half of the unique spike-specific TCRs recognized epitopes lying outside the regions that are mutated in the B.1.351 and B.1.1.7 variants. Because no samples from the day 14 peak response were available, repertoires could be characterized only after the peak T cell response. A significant rise in spike-specific TCR breadth and depth was observed after two AZD1222 doses relative to day 0 and relative to MenACWY recipients. Participants were mostly white British, with more females than males. The authors suggested clonal diversity may have been underestimated.

A single count supports this clone. This receptor's antigen is unknown. Nothing much larger sits one base from this clone, and base qualities are not available. The CDR3 regions of human TCRbeta chains were analyzed by immunosequencing. The authors processed their data as follows. TCRs in the repertoires were compared against a reference library of SARS-CoV-2-specific TCRs that had been generated with the MIRA antigen-specificity platform. Breadth was defined as the fraction of unique TCRs that were SARS-CoV-2-associated, and depth was defined as the fraction of total T cells that were SARS-CoV-2-associated. Each spike-specific TCR was assigned to its reactive spike region and to a CD4 or CD8 class using the MIRA data. Log10-transformed breadth and depth values were compared by one-way ANOVA with Sidak's multiple comparisons tests. Held by TCRdb, this immuneACCESS table contains in-frame sequences only and omits some clones. Under half of the omission traces to an unresolved V gene where checked; the cause of the rest is unknown. The V and J calls and clone size come from that table; D and trimming were worked out from the DNA. The sample has approximately 150,000 clones on record, 90% of them singletons. The ten top clones hold roughly 3.2% of the sample.

The TCR was taken from an adult who received the AZD1222 COVID-19 vaccine. Sequenced material: peripheral blood, taken 28 days after the second AZD1222 dose.

The DNA reads as follows: TGTGCCAGCAGTTTGCCGGGAGTCTACAATGAGCAGTTCTTC. This gives the protein CASSLPGVYNEQFF. Recombination linked TRBV27 to TRBJ2-1; the D gene is perhaps TRBD2, from 6 matching bases. The CDR3 measures 14 amino acids from cysteine to phenylalanine. Here the CDR3 DNA is all that survives: 42 bases in frame from base 1. V lost 3 bases and J lost 3 bases; the stretch between them is 9 bases long. The germline V gene (reference sequence) provides CDR1 MNHEY and CDR2 SMNVEV.